This T cell receptor (beta chain) was obtained from a study of blood T cell repertoires in COVID-19. Background on the study: COVID-19 samples, acute and convalescent, were from the United States, Italy and Spain. From T cells, B-cell-depleted T cells, or PBMCs came the material, which was cDNA or gDNA.

The CDR3 runs 15 residues. The V gene's germline CDR1 is SNHLY and CDR2 FYNNEI. The V gene lost 5 bases and the J gene lost 3 bases, with 14 bases spanning the gap. Data came from immunoSEQ multiplex PCR; TCRdb stores just in-frame clones and leaves some out. The profile shows around 29,000 clones, approximately 83% of them singletons. The clonotype originates from a woman of 80 years or more with COVID-19, enrolled during active disease. The sequenced sample was peripheral blood. This chain links TRBV2 with TRBJ1-5; weak D call: TRBD1 (6 bases). CDR3 DNA sequence: TGTGCCAGCAGTTCGACAGGCTTGACCAATCAGCCCCAGCATTTT. Protein: CASSSTGLTNQPQHF.